Following are 29 T cell receptor beta chains from one sample sequenced in a study of blood T cell repertoires in COVID-19. Measured with immunoSEQ multiplex PCR; TCRdb has only the in-frame clones, and not every one. Here the sample spans some 300,000 clones, more than 75% being singletons. The sequencing sample was made of PBMCs or T cells enriched from blood (not recorded which). These receptors came from a woman between 55 and 75 years old in a cohort exposed to, infected with or recovered from COVID-19 (not recorded which).

A few counts support this clone. The V gene is TRBV5-1, the J gene TRBJ1-6; D is unclear. This CDR3 region has 15 residues. The V gene lost 0 bases and the J gene lost 7 bases, with 11 bases spanning the gap. Germline V gene lookup returns CDR1 SGHRS and CDR2 YFSETQ. DNA of the CDR3: TGCGCCAGCAGCTTGGGGGGAGCGTCGAATTCACCCCTCCACTTT. Encoded protein: CASSLGGASNSPLHF. The full variable domain, rest sourced from reference TRBV5-1 and TRBJ1-6, is KAGVTQTPRYLIKTRGQQVTLSCSPISGHRSVSWYQQTPGQGLQFLFEYFSETQRNKGNFPGRFSGRQFSNSRSEMNVSTLELGDSALYLCASSLGGASNSPLHFGNGTRLTVT.

This chain uses TRBV18 with TRBJ1-1, with a possible D match to TRBD1 (6 bases). Germline V CDR1 and CDR2: KGHSH, LQKENI. CDR3 length equals 14 residues. Between the trimmed V and J ends, which lost 4 bases and 5 bases, there was a span of 14 bases. The CDR3 protein is CASSRDSGETEAFF. The CDR3 DNA reads TGTGCCAGCTCACGGGATTCAGGGGAAACTGAAGCTTTCTTT.

In its sample, this clone was seen a few times. The chain has TRBV19 and TRBJ1-5; TRBD1 might be the D (6 bases). Trimming shortened V by 7 bases and J by 2 bases, and 21 bases separated the two germline ends. The CDR3 loop spans 17 amino acids. CDR1 and CDR2 (germline): LNHDA, SQIVND (reference sequence). CDR3 sequence (DNA): TGTGCCAGTACAATGGGAAACAGGGTCCTCCGCAATCAGCCCCAGCATTTT. The encoded protein is CASTMGNRVLRNQPQHF.

The V gene is TRBV5-6, the J gene TRBJ2-7; D is possibly TRBD2 (6 bases). Trimming took 7 bases from V and 3 from J, leaving 14 bases between them. Germline V CDR1 and CDR2: SGHDT, YYEEEE. CDR3 length: 13 amino acids. The CDR3, as DNA: TGTGCCAGCTCTATAGCGGATATCTACGAGCAGTACTTC. This sequence encodes CASSIADIYEQYF.

The rearrangement links TRBV28 to TRBJ1-1; TRBD1 matches 8 bases. This CDR3 region has 14 residues. Germline V gene sequence: CDR1 MDHEN, CDR2 SYDVKM. Trimming at V came to 3 bases and at J to 3 bases, leaving 3 bases not matched to a gene. The CDR3 protein is CASSLGQAYTEAFF. The CDR3 DNA is TGTGCCAGCAGTTTGGGACAGGCCTACACTGAAGCTTTCTTT.

The chain employs TRBV28 and TRBJ2-3; D perhaps matches TRBD2 (7 bases). Trimming pared 4 bases from V and 2 bases from J, leaving 10 bases between. The V gene's germline CDR1 is MDHEN and CDR2 SYDVKM. The CDR3 spans 14 residues. CDR3 in amino acids: CASSWGGATDTQYF. For the CDR3, the DNA is TGTGCCAGCAGTTGGGGGGGGGCCACAGATACGCAGTATTTT. Together with reference TRBV28 and TRBJ2-3, the CDR3 gives the full variable domain: DVKVTQSSRYLVKRTGEKVFLECVQDMDHENMFWYRQDPGLGLRLIYFSYDVKMKEKGDIPEGYSVSREKKERFSLILESASTNQTSMYLCASSWGGATDTQYFGPGTRLTVL.

The V gene is TRBV5-6, the J gene TRBJ2-7; 8 nucleotides align to TRBD1. J gave up 1 base and V 1 base, and 4 bases lay outside the gene matches. This CDR3 spans 15 amino acids. In germline, CDR1 is SGHDT, CDR2 YYEEEE. In DNA form, the CDR3 reads TGTGCCAGCAGCTTGCTCGGACAGGGTTCCTACGAGCAGTACTTC. This codes for CASSLLGQGSYEQYF.

This rearrangement joins TRBV11-1 to TRBJ2-7; D unclear. CDR3 size: 13 residues. Germline V gene lookup returns CDR1 SGHAT and CDR2 FQDESV (reference sequence). V was cut by 4 bases and J by 1 base, with 8 bases left in between. The chain's CDR3 is CASSYRRSYEQYF. CDR3 in DNA: TGTGCCAGCAGCTATCGCAGATCCTACGAGCAGTACTTC.

The J gene is TRBJ2-7, the V gene TRBV7-2; D gene unclear. This CDR3 comprises 12 residues. Germline CDR1 is SGHTA and CDR2 is FQGNSA. V was shortened by 4 bases and J by 2 bases, with 6 bases between the two germline ends. CDR3 DNA: TGTGCCAGCAGCTCCTTTACCTACGAGCAGTACTTC. This codes for CASSSFTYEQYF.

This clone turned up a few times. V is TRBV27 and J is TRBJ2-7; TRBD2 matches at 13 bases. The CDR3 has 15 residues. The germline V gene has CDR1 MNHEY and CDR2 SMNVEV (reference sequence). The V segment lost 2 bases and the J segment 2 bases; nucleotides outside the gene matches: 0. CDR3 loop: CASSLGLAGAYEQYF. CDR3 sequence (DNA): TGTGCCAGCAGTTTAGGACTAGCGGGAGCCTACGAGCAGTACTTC.

This chain connects TRBV13 to TRBJ2-2; D possibly corresponds to TRBD1 (5 bases). Germline V lookup: CDR1 PRHDT, CDR2 FYEKMQ (reference sequence). The CDR3 extends over 16 amino acids. V was shortened by 1 base and J by 3 bases, with 12 bases between the two germline ends. The CDR3 reads CASSLALRADTGELFF. The DNA for the CDR3 is TGTGCCAGCAGCTTAGCCCTCAGGGCGGACACCGGGGAGCTGTTTTTT.

J is TRBJ2-2 and V is TRBV5-6; D perhaps matches TRBD1 (5 bases). V was cut by 0 bases and J by 4 bases, with 13 bases left in between. The germline V gene has CDR1 SGHDT and CDR2 YYEEEE. CDR3 length equals 16 residues. The CDR3 region has the DNA TGTGCCAGCAGCTTGGGACAGAGAAGTATCACCGGGGAGCTGTTTTTT. Translated: CASSLGQRSITGELFF.

The V and J genes are TRBV6-5 and TRBJ2-1, with a tentative D call TRBD1 (6 bases). Germline lookup yields CDR1 MNHEY and CDR2 SVGAGI. V dropped 4 bases and J dropped 12 bases, with 10 bases sitting between them. The CDR3 spans 11 residues. CDR3 coding DNA: TGTGCCAGCAGTTTTAGGGACATGCAGTTCTTC. Translating gives CASSFRDMQFF.

The chain is built from TRBV5-1 and TRBJ1-5, with no clear D. The CDR3 spans 15 residues. V shed 0 bases and J shed 7 bases, with 14 bases lying between them. In germline, CDR1 is SGHRS, CDR2 YFSETQ. CDR3 amino acids: CASSLVGGIQQPQHF. In DNA, the CDR3 is TGCGCCAGCAGCTTGGTGGGAGGGATACAGCAGCCCCAGCATTTT.

The J gene is TRBJ2-5, the V gene TRBV11-2, with 8 bases aligning to TRBD2. CDR3 length: 18 residues. Germline CDR1 is SGHAT and CDR2 is FQNNGV. V dropped 0 bases and J dropped 2; count of bases not matched to a gene: 11. The CDR3: CASSLDDQGSGGQETQYF. CDR3 bases: TGTGCCAGCAGCTTAGATGATCAAGGCAGCGGGGGACAAGAGACCCAGTACTTC.

The rearrangement uses TRBV27 and TRBJ2-2, with 8 bases lining up with TRBD1. This CDR3 is built from 15 residues. Per the germline V gene, CDR1 is MNHEY and CDR2 is SMNVEV (reference sequence). J gave up 1 base and V 6 bases, and 4 bases lay outside the gene matches. The CDR3 nucleotides are TGTGCCAGCAGAATGGGACAGGTGAACACCGGGGAGCTGTTTTTT. It codes for CASRMGQVNTGELFF.

This clone has a single count. The same CDR3 can be traced to other DNA sequences in this sample. V usage is TRBV5-1 and J usage is TRBJ2-7; D may be TRBD2 (6 bases). V shed 0 bases and J shed 2 bases, with 9 bases lying between them. The CDR3 spans 14 residues. Germline assignment: CDR1 SGHRS and CDR2 YFSETQ. For the CDR3, the DNA is TGCGCCAGCAGCTTGGAAGGAGGGACCTACGAGCAGTACTTC. It translates to CASSLEGGTYEQYF.

The rearrangement joins TRBV11-2 to TRBJ2-5; 8 nucleotides line up with TRBD1. V lost 0 bases to trimming and J lost 2 bases; unmatched junction nucleotides: 11. There are 18 residues in the CDR3. Germline V gene data show CDR1 as SGHAT and CDR2 as FQNNGV. The CDR3 sequence: CASSLDQQAGGPQETQYF. The CDR3, as DNA: TGTGCCAGCAGCTTAGATCAGCAGGCAGGGGGCCCGCAAGAGACCCAGTACTTC.

This rearrangement joins TRBV19 to TRBJ1-5; TRBD1 matches 8 bases. The CDR3 sequence is 14 residues long. CDR1 and CDR2 from the germline V gene are LNHDA and SQIVND (reference sequence). V shed 4 bases and J 7 bases; nucleotides not matched to a gene: 6. CDR3 protein: CASSTTGVGQPQHF. CDR3 sequence (DNA): TGTGCCAGTAGTACGACAGGGGTCGGCCAGCCCCAGCATTTT.

As for this clone: Additional DNA sequences in this sample encode the identical CDR3. J is TRBJ2-1 and V is TRBV29-1, with 14 bases that match TRBD2. The germline V gene encodes CDR1 SQVTM and CDR2 ANQGSEA. The CDR3 spans 15 residues. With V trimmed by 2 bases and J by 7 bases, 4 bases remained unmatched. The CDR3 DNA reads TGCAGCGTTGAACGGACTAGCGGGAGGTCGAATGAGCAGTTCTTC. This sequence encodes CSVERTSGRSNEQFF.

V gene TRBV6-5 combines with J gene TRBJ1-2, with TRBD1 identical over 7 bases. Germline V gene lookup returns CDR1 MNHEY and CDR2 SVGAGI. This CDR3 region has 15 residues. V shed 5 bases and J 6 bases; nucleotides not matched to a gene: 12. CDR3 loop: CASSQTQQGINGYTF. In nucleotides, the CDR3 is TGTGCCAGCAGTCAGACCCAACAGGGGATCAATGGCTACACCTTC.

V usage is TRBV6-2 or TRBV6-3 and J usage is TRBJ2-3; 8 positions match TRBD2. The CDR3 runs to 15 residues. Per germline, CDR1 MNHEY and CDR2 SVGEGT. Germline trimming cut 5 bases from V and 4 bases from J; bases unmatched to any gene: 8. CDR3 in amino acids: CASSIPGLGADTQYF. The DNA for the CDR3 is TGTGCCAGCAGTATTCCGGGACTAGGAGCAGATACGCAGTATTTT.

This chain uses TRBV6-5 with TRBJ1-5; D remains ambiguous. This CDR3 comprises 14 residues. The germline V and J ends were trimmed by 8 bases and 4 bases, with 15 bases remaining between them. CDR1 and CDR2 (germline): MNHEY, SVGAGI. The CDR3 bases are TGTGCCAGCCGCCGGGATAGCACAAATCAGCCCCAGCATTTT. Translating gives CASRRDSTNQPQHF.

The genes are TRBV30 and TRBJ2-1; D unclear. Between the trimmed V and J ends, which lost 7 bases and 7 bases, there was a span of 8 bases. Looked up from germline, CDR1 is GTSNPN and CDR2 is SVGIG (reference sequence). The CDR3 runs 10 residues. The CDR3 DNA is TGTGCCTCTTCAGTTAATGAGCAGTTCTTC. As protein: CASSVNEQFF.

The chain is built from TRBV10-3 and TRBJ2-7, with TRBD1 identical over 8 bases. Germline CDR1 reads ENHRY; CDR2 reads SYGVKD. Losses at the gene ends were 0 bases for V and 6 bases for J; bases not matched to a gene: 7. This CDR3 contains 15 residues. In DNA form, the CDR3 reads TGTGCCATCAGTGAGTCGTCGGGACAGGTCGCCGAGCAGTACTTC. This codes for CAISESSGQVAEQYF.

The rearrangement links TRBV30 to TRBJ2-2; 11 nucleotides agree with TRBD2. With 2 bases clipped from V and 6 bases from J, the junction kept 11 bases outside the gene matches. Germline loops: CDR1 GTSNPN, CDR2 SVGIG (reference sequence). The CDR3 has 17 amino acids. Written as DNA, the CDR3 is TGTGCCTGGAGTAGGGGCCGACTAGCGGGGTCCCCCGGGGAGCTGTTTTTT. Amino acid sequence: CAWSRGRLAGSPGELFF.

The chain recombines TRBV6-2 or TRBV6-3 with TRBJ2-1; 9 nucleotides line up with TRBD1. Trimming at V came to 2 bases and at J to 2 bases, leaving 4 bases not matched to a gene. The CDR3 has 16 residues. Germline assignment: CDR1 MNHEY and CDR2 SVGEGT. As DNA, the CDR3 is TGTGCCAGCAGTTACCTCCGGGACAGGGCCTACAATGAGCAGTTCTTC. This codes for CASSYLRDRAYNEQFF.

The rearrangement links TRBV29-1 to TRBJ2-5, with TRBD1 matching 9 bases. Germline lookup yields CDR1 SQVTM and CDR2 ANQGSEA. J was trimmed by 10 bases and V by 7 bases; bases with no gene match: 13. The length of the CDR3 is 13 residues. CDR3 in amino acids: CSAAGDRDVGQYF. In DNA form, the CDR3 reads TGCAGCGCGGCGGGGGACAGGGATGTGGGCCAGTACTTC. The whole variable domain, filled in from reference TRBV29-1 and TRBJ2-5, reads SAVISQKPSRDICQRGTSLTIQCQVDSQVTMMFWYRQQPGQSLTLIATANQGSEATYESGFVIDKFPISRPNLTFSTLTVSNMSPEDSSIYLCSAAGDRDVGQYFGPGTRLLVL.

The CDR3 DNA follows: TGTGCCAGCAGCTTAGAAGCGGGGATATGGACCGGGGAGCTGTTTTTT. Its translation: CASSLEAGIWTGELFF. V is TRBV7-2 and J is TRBJ2-2; 7 bases are a match to TRBD2. Per the germline V gene, CDR1 is SGHTA and CDR2 is FQGNSA. V dropped 1 base and J dropped 5; count of bases not matched to a gene: 7. CDR3 size: 16 residues.